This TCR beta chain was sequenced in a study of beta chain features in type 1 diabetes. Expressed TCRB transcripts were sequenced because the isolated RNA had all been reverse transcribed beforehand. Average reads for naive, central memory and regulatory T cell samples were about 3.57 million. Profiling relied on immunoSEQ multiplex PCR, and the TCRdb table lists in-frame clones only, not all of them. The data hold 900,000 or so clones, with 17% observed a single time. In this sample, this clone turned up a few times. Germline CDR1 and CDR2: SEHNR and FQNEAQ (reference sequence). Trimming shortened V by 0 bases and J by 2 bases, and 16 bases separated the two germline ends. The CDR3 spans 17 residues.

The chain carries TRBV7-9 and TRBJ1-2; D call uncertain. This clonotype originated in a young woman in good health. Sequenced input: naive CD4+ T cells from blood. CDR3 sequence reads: CASSLALSQATNYGYTF. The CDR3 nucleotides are TGTGCCAGCAGCTTAGCGCTGTCTCAAGCAACCAACTATGGCTACACCTTC.